This TCR beta chain was recovered during a study of T-cell memory formation after mild COVID-19. Study as a whole: TCR clustering was largely donor specific.

Employing constant-segment primers, 5'RACE generated TCR alpha and TCR beta cDNA libraries bearing sample barcodes and UMIs. TCRdb fed the 5' RACE reads into MiXCR, producing one record per CDR3 protein. The table has roughly 350,000 distinct CDR3 sequences, under 30% seen once. Comment on this clonotype: What it binds is not known.

Points from the study as a whole: Whereas later expanders leaned CD4+, clones contracting day 15 to 85 showed a balanced CD4/CD8 makeup.

Source material: PBMCs or a T cell subset sorted from them (not recorded which). The receptor was derived from an adult woman who had mild COVID-19 (a few samples of this study predate the infection). Cell type and time point are not known.

Here the CDR3 reads CASSLQGSEEAFF. DNA for the CDR3: TGCGCCAGCAGCTTGCAGGGCTCCGAGGAAGCTTTCTTT. The chain couples TRBV5-1 to TRBJ1-1, with a weak D call TRBD1 (5 bases). Per germline, CDR1 SGHRS and CDR2 YFSETQ. V was clipped by 1 base and J by 8 bases, with 12 bases between them. This CDR3 has 13 residues.